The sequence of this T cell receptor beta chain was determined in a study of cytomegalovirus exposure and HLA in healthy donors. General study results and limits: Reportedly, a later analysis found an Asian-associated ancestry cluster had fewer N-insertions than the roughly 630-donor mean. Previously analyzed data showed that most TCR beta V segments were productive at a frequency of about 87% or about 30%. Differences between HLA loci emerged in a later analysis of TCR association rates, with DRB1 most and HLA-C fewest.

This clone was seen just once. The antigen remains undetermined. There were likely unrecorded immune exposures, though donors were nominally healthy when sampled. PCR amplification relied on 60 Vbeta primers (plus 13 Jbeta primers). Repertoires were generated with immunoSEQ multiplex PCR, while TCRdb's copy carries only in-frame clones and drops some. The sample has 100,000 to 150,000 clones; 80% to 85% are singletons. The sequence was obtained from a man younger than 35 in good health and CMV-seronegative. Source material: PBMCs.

The CDR3 region is CASTHQAGNLYEQYF. The CDR3 coding sequence is TGTGCCAGTACCCACCAGGCAGGGAATCTTTACGAGCAGTACTTC. The V gene is TRBV19, the J gene TRBJ2-7; TRBD1 might be the D (5 bases). This CDR3 contains 15 residues. Per germline, CDR1 LNHDA and CDR2 SQIVND (reference sequence). V was clipped by 7 bases and J by 4 bases, with 20 bases between them.